The entry below describes one T cell receptor (beta chain). Its target is not known. Germline V lookup: CDR1 SGDLS, CDR2 YYNGEE. This CDR3 contains 15 residues. Trimming pared 0 bases from V and 7 bases from J, leaving 14 bases between. The data derive from a study of shared clonotypes between healthy human individuals. DNA at about 190 ng, some 31,000 T cell genomes, went into sorted-subset replicate PCRs. Sequencing used immunoSEQ multiplex PCR; TCRdb keeps in-frame clones, though not all of them. The data show about 2.4 million clones, 93% seen once. General observations from the study: Memory subsets had estimated richness that was generally smaller than that of naive subsets. Only blood underwent sampling, and tissue repertoires likely differ. Represented diversity, genetic and exposure-history alike, was limited by few donors.

Material for sequencing was naive CD4+ T cells from PBMCs. The subset is: CD45RA+ positively selected. The receptor comes from a man younger than 35 in good health. Some clones in this sample may be carry-over from other donors' samples. V usage is TRBV9 and J usage is TRBJ2-4; possibly TRBD2 for D (6 bases). Written as DNA, the CDR3 is TGTGCCAGCAGCGTAGGCGGGACCCCCGGGAACATTCAGTACTTC. Translating it yields CASSVGGTPGNIQYF.